The source of this T cell receptor (beta chain) is a study of T cells in Graves' hyperthyroidism and ophthalmopathy. Study outcomes and limitations: The model identified upcoming ophthalmopathy a median 6.5 months ahead of onset.

This clonotype was observed many times. Its antigen is unknown. The CDR3 runs to 14 residues. Germline V CDR1 and CDR2: MNHEY, SVGAGI. The ends were cut back, 2 bases at V and 10 bases at J, with 14 bases in the middle. Each diagnosis was grounded in clinical symptoms, serum thyroxine and TRAb, thyroid ultrasound, and orbital computed tomography. TCR beta CDR3 sequences were amplified from RNA transcripts. An initial round of RT-PCR targeting the TCR CDR3 relied on the HTBI primer set. TCRdb re-called the multiplex PCR reads with MiXCR, one entry per CDR3 protein. The data contain about 350,000 distinct CDR3 sequences, roughly 20% of them seen just once; the ten biggest clones take up around a sixth.

The TCR originated in a woman in her thirties or forties with Graves' ophthalmopathy. The source material was blood. This chain uses TRBV6-5 with TRBJ2-2; D ambiguous. This chain's CDR3 is CASSYASSWKELFF. The CDR3 DNA reads as TGTGCCAGCAGTTACGCTTCGTCTTGGAAGGAGCTGTTTTTT.